A single sample gave rise to the 11 T cell receptor beta chains below, sequenced in a study of shared clonotypes between healthy human individuals. The data were produced by immunoSEQ multiplex PCR, yet TCRdb's version contains in-frame clones alone and is incomplete. The sample includes some 2,500,000 clones, under 95% of them seen just once. Sequenced material: naive CD4+ T cells from PBMCs. Specified subset: CD45RA+ positively selected. Receptors originate from a man younger than 35 in good health. Some clones in this sample may be carry-over from other donors' samples.

This rearrangement joins TRBV4-1 to TRBJ1-4, with unresolved D. The CDR3 covers 16 residues. Germline CDR1 MGHRA, CDR2 YSYEKL. V was clipped by 4 bases and J by 2 bases, with 14 bases between them. For the CDR3, the DNA is TGCGCCAGCAGCCCCGGCGCGGGTTCGACTAATGAAAAACTGTTTTTT. Amino acid sequence: CASSPGAGSTNEKLFF.

This clone was observed a single time. The CDR3 sequence: CASSLGRGQYF. The CDR3 nucleotides are TGTGCCAGCAGTCTGGGGCGGGGGCAGTACTTC. V is TRBV28 and J is TRBJ2-7, with TRBD2 as a possible D gene (6 bases). This CDR3 contains 11 residues. Trimming removed 5 bases from V and 9 bases from J, with 11 bases in between. The germline V gene has CDR1 MDHEN and CDR2 SYDVKM.

The chain recombines TRBV6-1 with TRBJ2-3; 12 nucleotides match TRBD2. Looked up from germline, CDR1 is MNHNS and CDR2 is SASEGT. The CDR3 has 13 amino acids. The V gene end was trimmed by 6 bases and the J gene end by 9 bases; junction bases not matched to a gene: 4. The CDR3 bases are TGTGCCAGCAGGGGACTAGCGGGTCTGACGCAGTATTTT. Translation gives CASRGLAGLTQYF.

The genes are TRBV11-3 and TRBJ2-2; 7 positions match TRBD1. The CDR3 runs 18 residues. V trimming: 0 bases; J trimming: 6 bases; junction bases outside the gene matches: 13. Germline V lookup: CDR1 SGHNT, CDR2 YENEEA. The CDR3 DNA sequence: TGTGCCAGCAGCTTAGATCCCCCGAGACAGGGAGTCCCCGGGGAGCTGTTTTTT. It encodes CASSLDPPRQGVPGELFF.

The rearrangement links TRBV19 to TRBJ1-3; TRBD1 matches 7 bases. The CDR3 runs 17 residues. J gave up 3 bases and V 5 bases, and 13 bases lay outside the gene matches. Germline CDR1 reads LNHDA; CDR2 reads SQIVND (reference sequence). The CDR3 DNA follows: TGTGCCAGTAGTCCTCTATCTAGAGGGGGCGGTGGAAACACCATATATTTT. Translation: CASSPLSRGGGGNTIYF.

For this clone: The same CDR3 can be traced to other DNA sequences in this sample. The J gene is TRBJ1-1, the V gene TRBV7-9; 7 bases are shared with TRBD1. V dropped 5 bases and J dropped 5; count of bases not matched to a gene: 5. This CDR3 is built from 13 residues. The germline V gene encodes CDR1 SEHNR and CDR2 FQNEAQ (reference sequence). In DNA form, the CDR3 reads TGTGCCAGCAGCCGACAGGGCGGAACTGAAGCTTTCTTT. This gives the protein CASSRQGGTEAFF.

The genes are TRBV27 and TRBJ2-1; D unclear. The CDR3 is 13 amino acids. The V gene lost 5 bases and the J gene lost 10 bases, with 15 bases spanning the gap. The germline CDR1 and CDR2 sequences are MNHEY and SMNVEV (reference sequence). CDR3 region: CASSTNLMWEQFF. Here the CDR3 DNA reads TGTGCCAGCAGTACTAATCTTATGTGGGAGCAGTTCTTC.

CDR3 coding DNA: TGTGCCAGCAGCCTAAGACTAGCGGGAGAAGAGACCCAGTACTTC. It specifies CASSLRLAGEETQYF. The chain links TRBV9 to TRBJ2-5; the match to TRBD2 covers 12 bases. The V segment lost 4 bases and the J segment 3 bases; nucleotides outside the gene matches: 4. The CDR3 covers 15 residues. Per the germline V gene, CDR1 is SGDLS and CDR2 is YYNGEE.

Only one count was recorded for this clone. The chain recombines TRBV5-1 with TRBJ2-7, with TRBD1 matching 8 bases. The V gene's germline CDR1 is SGHRS and CDR2 YFSETQ. The CDR3 has 14 residues. The V gene end was trimmed by 4 bases and the J gene end by 5 bases; junction bases not matched to a gene: 8. This CDR3 reads CASSHGQGGDEQYF. In DNA form, the CDR3 reads TGCGCCAGCAGCCACGGACAGGGAGGCGACGAGCAGTACTTC.

This rearrangement joins TRBV10-1 to TRBJ1-2; D gene unclear. This CDR3 has 13 residues. V lost 3 bases and J lost 4, with 9 bases in between. The germline V gene encodes CDR1 WNHNN and CDR2 SYGVQD (reference sequence). For the CDR3, the DNA is TGCGCCAGCAGTGATAACAATGTCTATGGCTACACCTTC. It encodes CASSDNNVYGYTF.

The gene calls are TRBV7-8 and TRBJ2-7; TRBD1 or TRBD2 may be the D gene (5 bases each). V gave up 2 bases and J gave up 2 bases, with 16 bases separating them. The CDR3 totals 16 residues. Per the germline V gene, CDR1 is SGHVS and CDR2 is FQNEAQ. The CDR3 DNA is TGTGCCAGCAGCTTACGGGACGGAGAAAGAGCCTACGAGCAGTACTTC. Its translation: CASSLRDGERAYEQYF.